This T cell receptor (beta chain) appears in the sequencing data of a study of blood T cells in healthy people across ages. This clonotype was counted between two and nine times. The antigen is not known. Extractions gave at least 5.5 micrograms of total RNA per sample. Trimming took off 6 bases at V and 4 bases at J, with 17 bases between the two ends. This CDR3 has 14 amino acids. Germline CDR1 and CDR2: GTSNPN and SVGIG (reference sequence). Primed by a sample-barcoded 5' primer and a J-beta primer mix, a second PCR proceeded for 7 to 11 cycles. TCRdb ran MiXCR on the 5' RACE reads and lists one entry per CDR3 protein. The data contain around 800,000 distinct CDR3 sequences, around 24% of them singletons. Study outcomes and limitations: Long-lived and aged donors differed, with more naive CD4+ cells and higher diversity in the long-lived. Older age went with lower TCR beta diversity per million T cells, in a roughly linear way.

This same sample was also part of a study on T cells of mothers and their children. That report notes: In unrelated and related pairs, TCR recombination output is shaped in a similar way by thymic selection.

The sequence was obtained from a boy between 5 and 17 years old in good health. This chain connects TRBV30 to TRBJ2-3; D remains ambiguous. The sample taken for sequencing was blood. CDR3 sequence (DNA): TGTGCCTGCCAAGTAGTGGCCTGGGCAGATACGCAGTATTTT. As protein: CACQVVAWADTQYF.